The sequence of this T cell receptor beta chain was determined in a study of OX40 agonist ivuxolimab in advanced cancers. In terms of the full investigation: Ivuxolimab was an agonistic, fully human IgG2 monoclonal antibody directed against OX40 (CD134), a costimulatory receptor. The dose-escalation cohort was approximately 83% male with a mean age of about 60 years, ranging from 23 to 79. The paper reports the monotherapy dose-escalation portion (N of about 47 patients) of the phase I ivuxolimab trial. Of the approximately 50 patients in dose escalation, about 19 had hepatocellular carcinoma, some 15 had melanoma, 9 had renal cell carcinoma and 9 had head and neck cancer. Intravenous ivuxolimab was administered to patients every 2 weeks at six dose levels: 0.01, 0.1, 0.3, 1.5, 3 and 10 mg/kg. Three dose-escalation patients achieved partial responses, one with hepatocellular carcinoma and two with cutaneous melanoma. Prior anti-PD-1, anti-PD-L1 or anti-CTLA-4 therapy was permitted, and checkpoint inhibitors had been received by about 36% of dose-escalation patients. Peripheral TCRbeta sequencing was intended to test whether TCR sequence diversity was altered and clonal T-cell expansion was caused by ivuxolimab.

A note on this clone: Its specific antigen is unknown. Base-call qualities are not available, and no considerably larger clone is one nucleotide away.

Paper-wide results and their limitations: After ivuxolimab, more expanded clones were found on average in CD8+ T cells than in CD4+ T cells. At doses of 0.1 to 3.0 mg/kg, clonal expansion of both CD4+ and CD8+ T cells in blood was seen between baseline and week 6. Antigen specificity was not determined for the clonally expanded peripheral T cells. Low levels of normalized T-cell clonal expansion were also shown by some nonresponding patients. In the 0.1-3.0 mg/kg groups, partial responders were among the patients with the lowest normalized peripheral clonal expansion, particularly in CD8+ T cells.

Genomic DNA was extracted from sorted cells for sequencing of the TCRbeta CDR3 region. The immunoSEQ Assay was used for sequencing of TCRbeta CDR3 regions. TCRdb re-hosts the immuneACCESS table, in-frame sequences only. Its copies lack some clones; in the studies checked, an unresolved V gene accounts for under half of them, and the cause for the rest is not known. The sample records 45,000 to 65,000 clones, about four fifths of which are singletons. Less than 2.5% of the sample rests with the top ten. The trial excluded patients who had a history of autoimmune disease or who were on systemic immunosuppression. In every dose cohort, peripheral blood was drawn for TCR sequencing at baseline, cycle 4 day 1, and cycle 7 day 1. The samples were drawn from a first-in-human, open-label, multicenter phase I dose-escalation trial of ivuxolimab. The trial enrolled adults with locally advanced or metastatic head and neck squamous cell, hepatocellular, melanoma or renal cell carcinoma. Before TCR sequencing, CD4+ and CD8+ T cells were separately sorted from peripheral blood.

Sample: CD4+ or CD8+ T cells sorted from blood, taken in a trial of the OX40 agonist ivuxolimab. This receptor was taken from an adult with an advanced solid tumor such as melanoma, head and neck, liver or kidney cancer.

The nucleotide sequence is TGTGCCAGCAGCCGAATGGCCTATAGCACCGGGGAGCTGTTTTTT. It codes for CASSRMAYSTGELFF. The chain is encoded by TRBV7-2 joined to TRBJ2-2; the D gene assignment is ambiguous. The CDR3 runs 15 amino acids, cysteine and phenylalanine included. The entry retains the CDR3 DNA only, 45 bases that are in frame from base 1. Reading the germline V gene gives CDR1 SGHTA and CDR2 FQGNSA. V is cut by 5 bases and J by 4 bases, and the space between the germline ends is 14 bases.